This T cell receptor beta chain was identified during a study of early T cells in non-severe SARS-CoV-2 infection. Turning to the study itself: It was bulk RNA from unsorted whole blood that was sequenced, and the chains were unpaired.

Comments on this clonotype: Germline is not matched at one junction end, which may reflect a read error.

CDR3 length equals 14 residues. Per the germline V gene, CDR1 is SQVTM and CDR2 is ANQGSEA. As part of library construction, unique molecular identifiers were attached to individual cDNA molecules. TCRdb called the 5' RACE reads again in MiXCR, with one record for every CDR3 protein. The sample carries about 85,000 distinct CDR3 sequences, approximately 15% recorded once. Sequencing was carried out using whole blood. The receptor comes from an adult who was a healthcare worker with PCR-confirmed SARS-CoV-2 infection or an uninfected control (not recorded which). The chain links TRBV29-1 to TRBJ2-7; TRBD1 or TRBD2 may be the D gene (5 bases each). The CDR3 spells CSALRDLSSYDQYF. CDR3 sequence (DNA): TGCAGCGCCCTCCGGGACCTAAGCTCCTACGACCAGTACTTC.